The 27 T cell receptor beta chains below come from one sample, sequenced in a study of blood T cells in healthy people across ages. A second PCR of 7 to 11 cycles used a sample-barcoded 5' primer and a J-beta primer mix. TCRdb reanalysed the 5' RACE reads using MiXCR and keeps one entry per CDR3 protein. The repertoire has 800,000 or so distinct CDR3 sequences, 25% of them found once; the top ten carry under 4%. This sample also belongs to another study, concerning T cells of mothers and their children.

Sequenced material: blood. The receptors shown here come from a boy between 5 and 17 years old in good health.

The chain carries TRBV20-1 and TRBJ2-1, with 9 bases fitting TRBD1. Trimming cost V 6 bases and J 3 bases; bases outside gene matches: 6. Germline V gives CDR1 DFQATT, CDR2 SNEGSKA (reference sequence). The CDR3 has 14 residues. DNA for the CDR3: TGCAGTGCCCACGACAGGGGGTACTACAATGAGCAGTTCTTC. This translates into CSAHDRGYYNEQFF.

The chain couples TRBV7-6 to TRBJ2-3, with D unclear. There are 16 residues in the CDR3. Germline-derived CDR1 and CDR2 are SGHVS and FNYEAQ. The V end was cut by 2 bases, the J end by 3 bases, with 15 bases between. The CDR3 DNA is TGTGCCAGCAGCTTATTAGACGGAGTGGGGACAGATACGCAGTATTTT. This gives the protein CASSLLDGVGTDTQYF.

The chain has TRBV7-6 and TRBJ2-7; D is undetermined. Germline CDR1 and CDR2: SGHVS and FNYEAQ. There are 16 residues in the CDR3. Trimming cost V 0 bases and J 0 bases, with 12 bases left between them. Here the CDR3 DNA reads TGTGCCAGCAGCTTAGCGCCCCAGAAGAGCTCCTACGAGCAGTACTTC. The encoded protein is CASSLAPQKSSYEQYF.

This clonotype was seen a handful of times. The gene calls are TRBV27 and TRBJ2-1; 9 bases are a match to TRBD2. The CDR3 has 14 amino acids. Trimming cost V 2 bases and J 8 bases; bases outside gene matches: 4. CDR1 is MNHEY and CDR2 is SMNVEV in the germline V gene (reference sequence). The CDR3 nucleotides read TGTGCCAGCAGTTTAAGGGGACTAGCTCATGAGCAGTTCTTC. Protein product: CASSLRGLAHEQFF.

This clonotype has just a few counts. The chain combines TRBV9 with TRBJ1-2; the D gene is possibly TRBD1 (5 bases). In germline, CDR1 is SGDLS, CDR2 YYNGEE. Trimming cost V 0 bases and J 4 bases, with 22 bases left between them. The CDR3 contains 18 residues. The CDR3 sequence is CASSVERGLSDFRYGYTF. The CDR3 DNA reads TGTGCCAGCAGCGTAGAAAGGGGTCTGTCAGACTTTCGCTATGGCTACACCTTC.

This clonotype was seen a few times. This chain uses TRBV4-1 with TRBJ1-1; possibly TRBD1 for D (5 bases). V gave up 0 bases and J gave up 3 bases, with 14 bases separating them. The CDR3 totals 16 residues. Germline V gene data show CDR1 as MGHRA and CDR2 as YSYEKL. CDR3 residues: CASSQDGIGADTEAFF. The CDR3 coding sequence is TGCGCCAGCAGCCAAGATGGCATAGGGGCCGACACTGAAGCTTTCTTT.

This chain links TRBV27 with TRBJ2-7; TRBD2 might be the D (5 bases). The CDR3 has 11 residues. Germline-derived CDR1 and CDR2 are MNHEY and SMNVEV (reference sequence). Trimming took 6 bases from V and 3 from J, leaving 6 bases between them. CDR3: CASRTNYEQYF. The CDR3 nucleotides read TGTGCCAGCAGGACTAACTACGAGCAGTACTTC.

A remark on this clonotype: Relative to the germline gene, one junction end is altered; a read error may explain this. The CDR3, as DNA: TGTGCCGGCAGATCGGGAATCGATATGCAGTATTTT. Its translation: CAGRSGIDMQYF. This sequence joins TRBV12-3 or TRBV12-4 and TRBJ2-3; the D gene is possibly TRBD2 (5 bases). The CDR3 runs 12 residues.

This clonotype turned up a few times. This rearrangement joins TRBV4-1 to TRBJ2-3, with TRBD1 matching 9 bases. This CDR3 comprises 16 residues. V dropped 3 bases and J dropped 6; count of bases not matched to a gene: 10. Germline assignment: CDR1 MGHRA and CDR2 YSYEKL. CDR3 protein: CASSHIRTGDPDTQYF. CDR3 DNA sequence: TGCGCCAGCAGCCATATAAGGACAGGGGACCCGGATACGCAGTATTTT.

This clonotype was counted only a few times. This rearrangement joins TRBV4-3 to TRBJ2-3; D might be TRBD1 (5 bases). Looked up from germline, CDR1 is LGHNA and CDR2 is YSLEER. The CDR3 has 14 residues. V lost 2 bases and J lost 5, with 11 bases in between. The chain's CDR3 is CASSQPSTEDTQYF. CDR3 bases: TGCGCCAGCAGCCAACCCTCGACAGAAGATACGCAGTATTTT.

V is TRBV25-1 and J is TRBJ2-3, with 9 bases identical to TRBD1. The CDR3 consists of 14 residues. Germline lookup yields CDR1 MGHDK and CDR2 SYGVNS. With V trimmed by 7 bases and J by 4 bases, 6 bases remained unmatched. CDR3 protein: CASKWTGEADTQYF. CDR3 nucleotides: TGTGCCAGCAAATGGACAGGGGAGGCAGATACGCAGTATTTT.

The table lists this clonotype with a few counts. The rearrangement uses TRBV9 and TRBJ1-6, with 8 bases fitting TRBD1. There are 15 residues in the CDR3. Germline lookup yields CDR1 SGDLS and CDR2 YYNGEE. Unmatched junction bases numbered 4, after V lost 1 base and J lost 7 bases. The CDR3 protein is CASSVPGQENSPLHF. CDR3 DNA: TGTGCCAGCAGCGTACCGGGACAGGAAAATTCACCCCTCCACTTT.

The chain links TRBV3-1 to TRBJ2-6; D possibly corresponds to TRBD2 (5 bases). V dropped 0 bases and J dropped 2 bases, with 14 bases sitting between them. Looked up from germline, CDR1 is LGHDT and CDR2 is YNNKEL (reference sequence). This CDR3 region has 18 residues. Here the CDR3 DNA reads TGTGCCAGCAGCCAAGAGGGTAGCGTTGAACCTGGGGCCAACGTCCTGACTTTC. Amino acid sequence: CASSQEGSVEPGANVLTF. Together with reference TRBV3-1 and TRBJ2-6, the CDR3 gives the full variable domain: DTAVSQTPKYLVTQMGNDKSIKCEQNLGHDTMYWYKQDSKKFLKIMFSYNNKELIINETVPNRFSPKSPDKAHLNLHINSLELGDSAVYFCASSQEGSVEPGANVLTFGAGSRLTVL.

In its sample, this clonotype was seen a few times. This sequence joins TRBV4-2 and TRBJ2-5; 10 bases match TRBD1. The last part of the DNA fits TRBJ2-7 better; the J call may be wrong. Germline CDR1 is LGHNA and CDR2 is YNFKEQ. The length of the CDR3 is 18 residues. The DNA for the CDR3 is TGTGCCAGCAGCCTGGCCGGGACAGGGGTCAAGAACTCCTACGAGCAGTACTTC. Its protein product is CASSLAGTGVKNSYEQYF.

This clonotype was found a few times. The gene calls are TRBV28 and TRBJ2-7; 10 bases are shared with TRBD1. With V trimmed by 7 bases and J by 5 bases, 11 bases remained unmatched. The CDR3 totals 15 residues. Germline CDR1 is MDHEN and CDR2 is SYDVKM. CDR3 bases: TGTGCCAGCATCTTCGGGGACAGGGGCGGCGACGAGCAGTACTTC. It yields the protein CASIFGDRGGDEQYF.

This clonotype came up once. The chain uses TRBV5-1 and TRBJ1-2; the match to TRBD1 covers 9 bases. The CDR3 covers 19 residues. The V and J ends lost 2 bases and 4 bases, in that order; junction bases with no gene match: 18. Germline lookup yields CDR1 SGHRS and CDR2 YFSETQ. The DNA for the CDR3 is TGCGCCAGCAGCTTTATCCCCGGGACAGGGCGGATTCCGGGCTATGGCTACACCTTC. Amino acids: CASSFIPGTGRIPGYGYTF. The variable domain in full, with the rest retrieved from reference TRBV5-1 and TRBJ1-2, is KAGVTQTPRYLIKTRGQQVTLSCSPISGHRSVSWYQQTPGQGLQFLFEYFSETQRNKGNFPGRFSGRQFSNSRSEMNVSTLELGDSALYLCASSFIPGTGRIPGYGYTFGSGTRLTVV.

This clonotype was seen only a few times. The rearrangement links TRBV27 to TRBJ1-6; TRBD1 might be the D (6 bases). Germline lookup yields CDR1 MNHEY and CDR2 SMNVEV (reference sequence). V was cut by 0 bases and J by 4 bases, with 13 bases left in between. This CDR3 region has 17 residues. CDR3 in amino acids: CASSLSQTGVYNSPLHF. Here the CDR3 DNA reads TGTGCCAGCAGTTTATCTCAGACAGGCGTTTATAATTCACCCCTCCACTTT.

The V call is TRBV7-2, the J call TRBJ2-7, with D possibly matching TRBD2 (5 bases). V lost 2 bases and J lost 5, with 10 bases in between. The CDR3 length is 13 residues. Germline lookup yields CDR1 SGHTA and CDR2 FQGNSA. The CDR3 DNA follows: TGTGCCAGCAGCTTACGGGGTAACGACGAGCAGTACTTC. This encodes CASSLRGNDEQYF.

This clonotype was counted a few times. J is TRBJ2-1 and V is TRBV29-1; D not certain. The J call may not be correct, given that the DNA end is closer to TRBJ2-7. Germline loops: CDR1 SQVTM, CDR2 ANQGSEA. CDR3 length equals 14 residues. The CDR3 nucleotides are TGCAGCGCTCAAGCCATTGGGCCTTCCTACGAGCAGTACTTC. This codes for CSAQAIGPSYEQYF.

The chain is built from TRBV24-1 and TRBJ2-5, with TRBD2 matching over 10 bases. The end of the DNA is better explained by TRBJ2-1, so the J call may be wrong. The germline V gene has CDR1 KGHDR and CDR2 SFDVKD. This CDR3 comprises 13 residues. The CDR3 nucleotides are TGTGCCACCCCTACTAGCGGGACGGGGGAACAGTTCTTC. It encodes CATPTSGTGEQFF.

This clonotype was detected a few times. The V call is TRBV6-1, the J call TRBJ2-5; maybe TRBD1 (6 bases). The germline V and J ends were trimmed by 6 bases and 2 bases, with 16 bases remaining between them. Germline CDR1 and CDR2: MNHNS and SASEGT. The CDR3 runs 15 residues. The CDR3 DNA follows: TGTGCCAGCAGCAAGACAGGATGGGGGCAAGAGACCCAGTACTTC. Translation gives CASSKTGWGQETQYF.

The CDR3 DNA is TGTGCCAGCAGTTATGGCAAGCACTACGAGCAGTACTTC. As protein: CASSYGKHYEQYF. The V call is TRBV6-5, the J call TRBJ2-7; D is unresolved. Per germline, CDR1 MNHEY and CDR2 SVGAGI. V lost 3 bases to trimming and J lost 3 bases, with 9 bases between them. This CDR3 has 13 amino acids.

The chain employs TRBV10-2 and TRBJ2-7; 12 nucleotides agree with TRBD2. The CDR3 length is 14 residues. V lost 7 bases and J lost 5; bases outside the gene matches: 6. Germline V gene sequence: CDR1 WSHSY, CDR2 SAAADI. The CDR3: CASTLAGGMDEQYF. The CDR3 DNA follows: TGCGCCAGCACCCTAGCGGGGGGGATGGACGAGCAGTACTTC.

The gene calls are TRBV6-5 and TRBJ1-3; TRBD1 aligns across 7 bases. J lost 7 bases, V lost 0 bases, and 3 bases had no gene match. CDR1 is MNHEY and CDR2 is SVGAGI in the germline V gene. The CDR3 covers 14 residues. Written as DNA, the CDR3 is TGTGCCAGCAGTTACTCGACAGGGAAGAACACCATATATTTT. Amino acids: CASSYSTGKNTIYF.

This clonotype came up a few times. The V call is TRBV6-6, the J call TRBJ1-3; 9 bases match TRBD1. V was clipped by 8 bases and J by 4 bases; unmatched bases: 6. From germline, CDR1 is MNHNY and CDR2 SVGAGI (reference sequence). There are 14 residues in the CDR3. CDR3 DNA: TGTGCCAGCGAACAGGGGGCGGGCGGAAACACCATATATTTT. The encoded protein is CASEQGAGGNTIYF.

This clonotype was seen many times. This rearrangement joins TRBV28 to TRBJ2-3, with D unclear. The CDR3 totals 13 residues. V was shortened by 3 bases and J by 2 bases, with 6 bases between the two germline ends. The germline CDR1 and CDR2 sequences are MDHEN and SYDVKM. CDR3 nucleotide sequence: TGTGCCAGCAGTTTTGCACCCACAGATACGCAGTATTTT. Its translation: CASSFAPTDTQYF.

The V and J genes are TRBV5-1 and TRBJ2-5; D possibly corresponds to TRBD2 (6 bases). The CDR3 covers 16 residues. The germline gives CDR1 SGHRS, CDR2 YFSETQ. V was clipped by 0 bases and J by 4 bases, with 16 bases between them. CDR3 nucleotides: TGCGCCAGCAGCTTGGTTGCCGGCGGGAACATAGAGACCCAGTACTTC. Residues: CASSLVAGGNIETQYF.